Described below is a single T cell receptor beta chain sequence and its context. The antigen remains unidentified. Clones were read by immunoSEQ multiplex PCR, and TCRdb kept only the in-frame ones, dropping some. This table has roughly 100,000 clones, roughly nine tenths appearing once. The sample originates from a study of T cell responses to AZD1222 COVID-19 vaccine. Findings and caveats of the study: It was only 6 or 7 AZD1222 recipients who were seropositive at baseline. The peak T cell response came first, and repertoires were sampled only after it.

The CDR3 is 15 residues long. V lost 3 bases to trimming and J lost 10 bases; unmatched junction nucleotides: 8. The germline CDR1 and CDR2 sequences are SGDLS and YYNGEE. This sequence was found in an adult in good health. The V and J genes are TRBV9 and TRBJ1-6; TRBD1 matches at 9 bases. The sequencing used peripheral blood, collected on day 0 of AZD1222 vaccination. The CDR3, as DNA: TGTGCCAGCAGCGAAGGGACAGGGTGGGGCTCACCCCTCCACTTT. It is translated as CASSEGTGWGSPLHF.